A selection of T cell receptor beta chains follows, all from one sample in a study of cytomegalovirus exposure and HLA in healthy donors. The method was immunoSEQ multiplex PCR; TCRdb's version includes in-frame clones alone and lacks a portion of them. In the table there are about 140,000 clones, 80% of which are singletons. Sequences were obtained from PBMCs. The receptors were gathered from a man in his forties or fifties in good health and CMV-seronegative. Both conserved end residues are part of each CDR3. The D gene is left open where the match is weak. Only part of the rows carry a size: once, few, many, or a class if the clone is expanded.

J gene: TRBJ2-7; clone size: few; V gene: TRBV7-2; D gene: NA; CDR3 DNA: TGTGCCAGCACCCAGGGTGGGGGGGCTTCCTACGAGCAGTACTTC; CDR3 protein: CASTQGGGASYEQYF
J gene: TRBJ2-5; clone size: NA; V gene: TRBV4-1; D gene: TRBD2; CDR3 DNA: TGCGCCAGCAGCCTTCGACTAGCGGGGGGGTTCGGGGAGACCCAGTACTTC; CDR3 protein: CASSLRLAGGFGETQYF
J gene: TRBJ1-6; clone size: NA; V gene: TRBV11-2; D gene: NA; CDR3 DNA: TGTGCCAGCAGGCTGGAGGGGTGGAATTCACCCCTCCACTTT; CDR3 protein: CASRLEGWNSPLHF
J gene: TRBJ1-6; clone size: NA; V gene: TRBV28; D gene: NA; CDR3 DNA: TGTGCCAGCCAGGGGAGCGATAATTCACCCCTCCACTTT; CDR3 protein: CASQGSDNSPLHF
J gene: TRBJ1-1; clone size: NA; V gene: TRBV28; D gene: TRBD1; CDR3 DNA: TGTGCCAGCAGTCCAGGGGGTAGTGTCACTGAAGCTTTCTTT; CDR3 protein: CASSPGGSVTEAFF
J gene: TRBJ1-1; clone size: few; V gene: TRBV5-4; D gene: NA; CDR3 DNA: TGTGCCAGCGCCGTAGGTACCTCTAGTGTCACTGAAGCTTTCTTT; CDR3 protein: CASAVGTSSVTEAFF
J gene: TRBJ1-6; clone size: NA; V gene: TRBV4-3; D gene: TRBD1; CDR3 DNA: TGCGCCAGCAGCCAAGCGGGACAGGGAGAAAATTCCCCCCTCCACTTT; CDR3 protein: CASSQAGQGENSPLHF
J gene: TRBJ2-3; clone size: NA; V gene: TRBV6-4; D gene: TRBD2; CDR3 DNA: TGTGCCAGCAGTGACGGGGCGGGGGGGCCAGATACGCAGTATTTT; CDR3 protein: CASSDGAGGPDTQYF
J gene: TRBJ2-7; clone size: NA; V gene: TRBV6-5; D gene: NA; CDR3 DNA: TGTGCCAGCAGTTCCGGACAGCTTACGAGGCAGTACTTC; CDR3 protein: CASSSGQLTRQYF
J gene: TRBJ1-1; clone size: NA; V gene: TRBV18; D gene: NA; CDR3 DNA: TGTGCCAGCTCACCGCGTTTCCAGAACACTGAAGCTTTCTTT; CDR3 protein: CASSPRFQNTEAFF
J gene: TRBJ1-6; clone size: NA; V gene: TRBV7-9; D gene: NA; CDR3 DNA: TGTGCCAGCAGGGAGGGGTCCGGCTCCTATAATTCACCCCTCCACTTT; CDR3 protein: CASREGSGSYNSPLHF
J gene: TRBJ2-2; clone size: NA; V gene: TRBV9; D gene: TRBD2; CDR3 DNA: TGTGCCAGCAGCGTAGCAGCTAGCGGAATGGGGGAGCTGTTTTTT; CDR3 protein: CASSVAASGMGELFF
J gene: TRBJ1-5; clone size: once; V gene: TRBV7-9; D gene: NA; CDR3 DNA: TGTGCCAGCAGCTTAGTAGGGGCTAGCAATCAGCCCCAGCATTTT; CDR3 protein: CASSLVGASNQPQHF
J gene: TRBJ2-7; clone size: NA; V gene: TRBV6-4; D gene: NA; CDR3 DNA: TGTGCCAGGGACAGATCCGTTTCCTACGAGCAGTACTTC; CDR3 protein: CARDRSVSYEQYF
J gene: TRBJ2-2; clone size: NA; V gene: TRBV5-4; D gene: TRBD1; CDR3 DNA: TGTGCCAGCAGCTTACAGGGGGCGAGCGGCGGGGAGCTGTTTTTT; CDR3 protein: CASSLQGASGGELFF
J gene: TRBJ1-2; clone size: NA; V gene: TRBV7-8; D gene: NA; CDR3 DNA: TGTGCCAGCAGCTTAGTTGGGGGGGGAAACTATGGCTACACCTTC; CDR3 protein: CASSLVGGGNYGYTF
J gene: TRBJ1-2; clone size: NA; V gene: TRBV7-9; D gene: NA; CDR3 DNA: TGTGCCAGCAGCTTAAATAGCTTTAGTGGCTACACCTTC; CDR3 protein: CASSLNSFSGYTF
J gene: TRBJ2-2; clone size: NA; V gene: TRBV2; D gene: NA; CDR3 DNA: TGTGCCAGCAGTGAAGCCTCCTCCACCGGGGAGCTGTTTTTT; CDR3 protein: CASSEASSTGELFF
J gene: TRBJ1-4; clone size: few; V gene: TRBV2; D gene: TRBD1; CDR3 DNA: TGTGCCAGCATTGGACAGGCGAAATATGAAAAACTGTTTTTT; CDR3 protein: CASIGQAKYEKLFF
J gene: TRBJ2-3; clone size: NA; V gene: TRBV7-6; D gene: TRBD1; CDR3 DNA: TGTGCCAGCAGCGAGGGACAGGGGATAGTCAATACGCAGTATTTT; CDR3 protein: CASSEGQGIVNTQYF
J gene: TRBJ2-7; clone size: NA; V gene: TRBV5-5; D gene: NA; CDR3 DNA: TGTGCCAGCAGCCCCCCCCCGGGGGAGCAGTACTTC; CDR3 protein: CASSPPPGEQYF
J gene: TRBJ1-4; clone size: NA; V gene: TRBV7-2; D gene: NA; CDR3 DNA: TGTGCCAGCAGCCGGGACACTTCAACTAATGAAAAACTGTTTTTT; CDR3 protein: CASSRDTSTNEKLFF
J gene: TRBJ1-5; clone size: NA; V gene: TRBV7-8; D gene: NA; CDR3 DNA: TGTGCCAGCAGCTCCGAAATAGGCAATCAGCCCCAGCATTTT; CDR3 protein: CASSSEIGNQPQHF
J gene: TRBJ1-5; clone size: NA; V gene: TRBV19; D gene: NA; CDR3 DNA: TGTGCCAGTACTCTATCGGGAGGACCCCGCAATCAGCCCCAGCATTTT; CDR3 protein: CASTLSGGPRNQPQHF
J gene: TRBJ2-5; clone size: NA; V gene: TRBV9; D gene: TRBD2; CDR3 DNA: TGTGCCAGCAGCGTCGGGGGGGCTGGAGAGACCCAGTACTTC; CDR3 protein: CASSVGGAGETQYF
J gene: TRBJ1-1; clone size: once; V gene: TRBV9; D gene: NA; CDR3 DNA: TGTGCCAGCAGCCCCCAGCTGGGAGGGAACACTGAAGCTTTCTTT; CDR3 protein: CASSPQLGGNTEAFF
J gene: TRBJ1-5; clone size: once; V gene: TRBV2; D gene: NA; CDR3 DNA: TGTGCCAGCAGTGGGCAGACTCATAGCAATCAGCCCCAGCATTTT; CDR3 protein: CASSGQTHSNQPQHF
J gene: TRBJ1-2; clone size: NA; V gene: TRBV9; D gene: NA; CDR3 DNA: TGTGCCATAGGGATAAGACAGAGAAACTATGGCTACACCTTC; CDR3 protein: CAIGIRQRNYGYTF
J gene: TRBJ2-6; clone size: NA; V gene: TRBV9; D gene: NA; CDR3 DNA: TGTGCCAGCAGCGTAGAAGGACTTAGCTCTGGGGCCAACGTCCTGACTTTC; CDR3 protein: CASSVEGLSSGANVLTF
J gene: TRBJ1-2; clone size: NA; V gene: TRBV11-2; D gene: TRBD1; CDR3 DNA: TGTGCCAGCAGCTTCTCGACAGGGGACTATGGCTACACCTTC; CDR3 protein: CASSFSTGDYGYTF
J gene: TRBJ2-1; clone size: NA; V gene: TRBV7-3; D gene: NA; CDR3 DNA: TGTGCCAGCAGCTTCGCCACTTACAATGAGCAGTTCTTC; CDR3 protein: CASSFATYNEQFF
J gene: TRBJ2-1; clone size: NA; V gene: TRBV14; D gene: TRBD2; CDR3 DNA: TGTGCCAGCCGCCCAGCGGGGGGGTTCAATGAGCAGTTCTTC; CDR3 protein: CASRPAGGFNEQFF
J gene: TRBJ2-3; clone size: once; V gene: TRBV13; D gene: TRBD2; CDR3 DNA: TGTGCCAGCAGCTTAGGTAGCGGGGGGGCAGATACGCAGTATTTT; CDR3 protein: CASSLGSGGADTQYF
J gene: TRBJ1-2; clone size: NA; V gene: TRBV5-1; D gene: NA; CDR3 DNA: TGCGCCAGCAGACCGCTCTCGACAGGTTCCTATGGCTACACCTTC; CDR3 protein: CASRPLSTGSYGYTF
J gene: TRBJ2-5; clone size: NA; V gene: TRBV18; D gene: NA; CDR3 DNA: TGTGCCAGCTCACTGCAGAACCAAGAGACCCAGTACTTC; CDR3 protein: CASSLQNQETQYF
J gene: TRBJ2-7; clone size: NA; V gene: TRBV7-3; D gene: NA; CDR3 DNA: TGTGCCAGCAGCTTAGAACAGTCCTACGAGCAGTACTTC; CDR3 protein: CASSLEQSYEQYF
J gene: TRBJ1-2; clone size: NA; V gene: TRBV9; D gene: NA; CDR3 DNA: TGTGCCAGCAGCGTAGGTCAGGGCCCCCGCGGCTACACCTTC; CDR3 protein: CASSVGQGPRGYTF
J gene: TRBJ2-7; clone size: NA; V gene: TRBV5-8; D gene: NA; CDR3 DNA: TGTGCCAGCAGCTTGGGCGGAACCGGGTCCTACGAGCAGTACTTC; CDR3 protein: CASSLGGTGSYEQYF
J gene: TRBJ2-3; clone size: few; V gene: TRBV5-1; D gene: NA; CDR3 DNA: TGCGCCAGCAGCCTAGGTCCTAGCACAGATACGCAGTATTTT; CDR3 protein: CASSLGPSTDTQYF